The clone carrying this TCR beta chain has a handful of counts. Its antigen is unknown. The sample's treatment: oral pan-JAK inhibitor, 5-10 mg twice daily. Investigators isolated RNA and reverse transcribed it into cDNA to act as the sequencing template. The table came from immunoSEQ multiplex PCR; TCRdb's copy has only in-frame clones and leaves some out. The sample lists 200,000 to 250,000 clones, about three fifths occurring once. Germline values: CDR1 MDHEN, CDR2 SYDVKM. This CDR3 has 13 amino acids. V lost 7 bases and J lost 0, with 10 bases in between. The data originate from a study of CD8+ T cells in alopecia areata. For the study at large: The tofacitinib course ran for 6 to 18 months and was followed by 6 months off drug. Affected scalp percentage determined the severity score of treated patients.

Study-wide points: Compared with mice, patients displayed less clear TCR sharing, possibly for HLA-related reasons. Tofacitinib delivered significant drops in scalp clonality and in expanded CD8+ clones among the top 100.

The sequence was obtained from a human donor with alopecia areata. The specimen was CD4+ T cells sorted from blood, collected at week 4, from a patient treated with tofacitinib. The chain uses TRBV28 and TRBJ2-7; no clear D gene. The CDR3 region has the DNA TGTGCCAGCACCTCTAGTAGCTCCTACGAGCAGTACTTC. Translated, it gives CASTSSSSYEQYF.